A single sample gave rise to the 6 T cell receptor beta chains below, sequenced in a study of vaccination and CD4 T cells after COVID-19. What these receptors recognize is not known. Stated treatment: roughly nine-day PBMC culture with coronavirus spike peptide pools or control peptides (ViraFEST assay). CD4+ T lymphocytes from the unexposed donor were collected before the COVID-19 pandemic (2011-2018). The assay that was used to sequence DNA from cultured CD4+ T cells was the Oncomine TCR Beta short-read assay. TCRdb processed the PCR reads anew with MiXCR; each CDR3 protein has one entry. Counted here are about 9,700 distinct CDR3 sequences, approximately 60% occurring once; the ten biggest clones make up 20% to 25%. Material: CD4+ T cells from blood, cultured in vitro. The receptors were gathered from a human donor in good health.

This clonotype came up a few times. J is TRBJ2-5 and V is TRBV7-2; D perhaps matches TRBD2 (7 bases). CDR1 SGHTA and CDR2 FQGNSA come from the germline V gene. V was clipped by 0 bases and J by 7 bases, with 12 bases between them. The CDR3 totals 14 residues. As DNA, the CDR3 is TGTGCCAGCAGCTTAGCCGGGGGGCTCGGGACCCAGTACTTC. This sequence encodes CASSLAGGLGTQYF. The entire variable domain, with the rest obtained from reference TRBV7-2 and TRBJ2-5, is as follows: GAGVSQSPSNKVTEKGKDVELRCDPISGHTALYWYRQSLGQGLEFLIYFQGNSAPDKSGLPSDRFSAERTGGSVSTLTIQRTQQEDSAVYLCASSLAGGLGTQYFGPGTRLLVL.

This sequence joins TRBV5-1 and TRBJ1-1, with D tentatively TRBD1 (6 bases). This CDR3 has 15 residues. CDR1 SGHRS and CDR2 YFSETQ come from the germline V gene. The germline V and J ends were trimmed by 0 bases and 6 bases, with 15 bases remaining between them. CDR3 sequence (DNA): TGCGCCAGCAGCTTGGAAACAGGGTATCGGGCTGAAGCTTTCTTT. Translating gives CASSLETGYRAEAFF.

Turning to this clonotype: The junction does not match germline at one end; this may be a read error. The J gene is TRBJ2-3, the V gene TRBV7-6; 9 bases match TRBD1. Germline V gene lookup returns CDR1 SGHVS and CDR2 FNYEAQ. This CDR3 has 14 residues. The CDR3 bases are TGTGCCAACAGCTCGGGACAGGGAGAAGATACGCAGTATTTT. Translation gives CANSSGQGEDTQYF.

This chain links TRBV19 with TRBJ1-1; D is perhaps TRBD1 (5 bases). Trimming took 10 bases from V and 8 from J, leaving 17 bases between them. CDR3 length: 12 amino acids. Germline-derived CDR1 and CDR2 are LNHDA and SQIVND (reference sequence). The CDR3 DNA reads TGTGCCACCCGCTCCGGGACGGCGGAAGCTTTCTTT. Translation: CATRSGTAEAFF. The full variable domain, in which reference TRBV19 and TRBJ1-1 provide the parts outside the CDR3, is DGGITQSPKYLFRKEGQNVTLSCEQNLNHDAMYWYRQDPGQGLRLIYYSQIVNDFQKGDIAEGYSVSREKKESFPLTVTSAQKNPTAFYLCATRSGTAEAFFGQGTRLTVV.

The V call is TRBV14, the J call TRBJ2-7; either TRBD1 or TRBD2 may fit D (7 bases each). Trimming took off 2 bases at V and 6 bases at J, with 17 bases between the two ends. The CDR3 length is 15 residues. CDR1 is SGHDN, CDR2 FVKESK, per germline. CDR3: CASSQMVRGGGEQYF. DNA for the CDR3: TGTGCCAGCAGCCAAATGGTCAGGGGGGGAGGCGAGCAGTACTTC.

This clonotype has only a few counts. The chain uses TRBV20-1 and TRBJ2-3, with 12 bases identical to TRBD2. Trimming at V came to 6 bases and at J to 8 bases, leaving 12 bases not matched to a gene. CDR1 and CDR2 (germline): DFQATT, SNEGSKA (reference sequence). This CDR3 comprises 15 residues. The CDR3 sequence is CSAGLAGSGSSTQYF. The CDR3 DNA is TGCAGTGCCGGACTAGCGGGGTCCGGGAGTTCTACGCAGTATTTT.